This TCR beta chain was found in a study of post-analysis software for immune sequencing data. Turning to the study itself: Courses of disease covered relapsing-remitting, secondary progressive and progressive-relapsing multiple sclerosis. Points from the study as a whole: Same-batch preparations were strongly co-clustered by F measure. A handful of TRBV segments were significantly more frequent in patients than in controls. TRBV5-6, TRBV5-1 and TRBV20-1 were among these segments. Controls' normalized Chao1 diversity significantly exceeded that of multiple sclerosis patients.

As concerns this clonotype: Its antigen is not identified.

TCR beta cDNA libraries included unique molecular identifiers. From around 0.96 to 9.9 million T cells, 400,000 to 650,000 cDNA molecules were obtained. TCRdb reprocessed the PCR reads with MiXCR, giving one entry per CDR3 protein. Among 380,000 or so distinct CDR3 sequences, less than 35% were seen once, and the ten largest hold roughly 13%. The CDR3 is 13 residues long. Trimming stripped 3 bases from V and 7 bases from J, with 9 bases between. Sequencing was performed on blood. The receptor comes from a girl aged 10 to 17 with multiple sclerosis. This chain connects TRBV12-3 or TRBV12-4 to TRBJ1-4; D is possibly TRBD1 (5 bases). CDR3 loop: CASSLYDSEKLFF. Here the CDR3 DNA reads TGTGCCAGCAGTTTGTACGACAGTGAAAAACTGTTTTTT.